These 4 T cell receptor beta chains share one sample of origin, sequenced in a study of shared clonotypes between healthy human individuals. Using immunoSEQ multiplex PCR, the repertoire was profiled, and TCRdb retains in-frame clones only, with some absent. Of around 510,000 clones listed, just over 75% are singletons. Sequenced input: PBMCs. The receptors derive from a woman aged 40 to 49 in good health. Some clones in this sample may be carry-over from other donors' samples.

The V and J genes are TRBV5-1 and TRBJ1-2, with D unresolved. CDR3 length: 15 residues. Germline CDR1 reads SGHRS; CDR2 reads YFSETQ. V was cut by 4 bases and J by 4 bases, with 17 bases left in between. CDR3 loop: CASSISLRGGYGYTF. The CDR3 bases are TGCGCCAGCAGCATAAGCCTACGTGGTGGCTATGGCTACACCTTC.

The chain carries TRBV6-6 and TRBJ2-7; 7 bases agree with TRBD1. V was clipped by 2 bases and J by 0 bases; unmatched bases: 1. The germline gives CDR1 MNHNY, CDR2 SVGAGI (reference sequence). The CDR3 covers 14 residues. The CDR3, as DNA: TGTGCCAGCAGTTACCGGGACAGCTCCTACGAGCAGTACTTC. It encodes CASSYRDSSYEQYF.

The chain couples TRBV18 to TRBJ2-2, with D possibly matching TRBD2 (5 bases). V was trimmed by 0 bases and J by 4 bases, leaving 12 bases between them. Germline V gives CDR1 KGHSH, CDR2 LQKENI. This CDR3 is built from 16 residues. The CDR3, as DNA: TGTGCCAGCTCACCACCGTTGGGAGAAGGCACCGGGGAGCTGTTTTTT. It specifies CASSPPLGEGTGELFF.

The chain has TRBV6-1 and TRBJ2-7; D uncertain. The germline V and J ends were trimmed by 3 bases and 1 base, with 13 bases remaining between them. There are 15 residues in the CDR3. The germline gives CDR1 MNHNS, CDR2 SASEGT. The CDR3 DNA sequence: TGTGCCAGCAGTGAGTTGGGCAGCCCTTCCTACGAGCAGTACTTC. This codes for CASSELGSPSYEQYF.